This T cell receptor beta chain emerged from a study of blood T cell repertoires in COVID-19. Study at large: The origin of the acute and convalescent COVID-19 samples was the United States, Italy and Spain. T cells, B-cell-depleted T cells, or PBMCs supplied cDNA or gDNA.

As for this clone: Other DNA sequences of this sample code for an identical CDR3.

This CDR3 is 13 amino acids long. Trimming removed 4 bases from V and 3 bases from J, with 10 bases in between. Germline CDR1 reads SGHRS; CDR2 reads YFSETQ. Original processing methods: It was from reference gene primer amplification that nucleated cell counts were estimated. Using immunoSEQ multiplex PCR, the repertoire was profiled, and TCRdb retains in-frame clones only, with some absent. V, J and clone size reflect that table, while D and trimming were determined from the DNA. The sample consists of approximately 330,000 clones, about nine tenths of them appearing once. During active infection, Seattle patients enrolled and were then monitored through disease.

The source of this sequence is a man aged 30 to 39 with COVID-19, enrolled during active disease. Sequences were obtained from peripheral blood. The V and J genes are TRBV5-1 and TRBJ1-2; the D is unclear. CDR3 nucleotides: TGCGCCAGCAGCACCGGTTTAGACTATGGCTACACCTTC. Translating gives CASSTGLDYGYTF. Supplemented by reference TRBV5-1 and TRBJ1-2, the full variable domain reads KAGVTQTPRYLIKTRGQQVTLSCSPISGHRSVSWYQQTPGQGLQFLFEYFSETQRNKGNFPGRFSGRQFSNSRSEMNVSTLELGDSALYLCASSTGLDYGYTFGSGTRLTVV.